This passage covers 28 T cell receptor beta chains from one sample sequenced in a study of CD8+ T cells in alopecia areata. cDNA prepared by RNA extraction and subsequent reverse transcription served as the template for sequencing. Profiling relied on immunoSEQ multiplex PCR, and the TCRdb table lists in-frame clones only, not all of them. The data show about 130,000 clones, 45% to 60% seen once. This specimen consisted of CD4+ T cells sorted from blood, obtained at week 0. The receptors shown here come from a human donor with alopecia areata.

The V call is TRBV9, the J call TRBJ2-3; D gene ambiguous. V lost 4 bases, J lost 2 bases, and 11 bases lay in between. Germline-derived CDR1 and CDR2 are SGDLS and YYNGEE. The CDR3 sequence is 14 residues long. The DNA for the CDR3 is TGTGCCAGCAGCATAGACGGCTTCACAGATACGCAGTATTTT. This encodes CASSIDGFTDTQYF.

This chain links TRBV2 with TRBJ2-7; D gene ambiguous. The CDR3 runs to 14 residues. Germline CDR1 SNHLY, CDR2 FYNNEI. Trimming removed 2 bases from V and 1 base from J, with 9 bases in between. CDR3 sequence (DNA): TGTGCCAGCAGTGAAACGTACACTTCCTACGAGCAGTACTTC. It encodes CASSETYTSYEQYF.

The rearrangement uses TRBV6-1 and TRBJ1-2; tentatively, D is TRBD1 (5 bases). The CDR3 sequence is 14 residues long. The germline V and J ends were trimmed by 6 bases and 8 bases, with 19 bases remaining between them. Per germline, CDR1 MNHNS and CDR2 SASEGT. This CDR3 reads CASSPLSGMSGYTF. As DNA, the CDR3 is TGTGCCAGCAGCCCTTTGTCAGGGATGAGCGGCTACACCTTC.

J is TRBJ1-2 and V is TRBV7-2; 7 positions match TRBD1. CDR1 and CDR2 from the germline V gene are SGHTA and FQGNSA. This CDR3 region has 16 residues. V shed 4 bases and J 7 bases; nucleotides not matched to a gene: 15. Written as DNA, the CDR3 is TGTGCCAGCAGCTCGGCGGACGGGGCAGGGGGACGTGGCTACACCTTC. Translated, it gives CASSSADGAGGRGYTF.

The V and J genes are TRBV6-5 and TRBJ2-5; D is perhaps TRBD1 or TRBD2 (5 bases each). With 7 bases removed from V and 13 bases from J, the gap between germline ends came to 22 bases. Germline lookup yields CDR1 MNHEY and CDR2 SVGAGI. The CDR3 extends over 13 amino acids. The CDR3 here is CASTEILRDRRYF. CDR3 DNA sequence: TGTGCCAGCACTGAGATCCTCCGGGACCGCCGGTACTTC.

The J gene is TRBJ2-3, the V gene TRBV5-1; a weak D match, TRBD1 (5 bases). Trimming removed 0 bases from V and 2 bases from J, with 10 bases in between. This CDR3 is 15 amino acids long. CDR1 is SGHRS, CDR2 YFSETQ, per germline. The CDR3 is CASSLATGLTDTQYF. In DNA form, the CDR3 reads TGCGCCAGCAGCTTGGCCACAGGCCTCACAGATACGCAGTATTTT.

The rearrangement links TRBV4-1 to TRBJ2-7, with D perhaps matching TRBD2 (6 bases). The CDR3 extends over 15 amino acids. V was shortened by 4 bases and J by 4 bases, with 17 bases between the two germline ends. Germline V gene sequence: CDR1 MGHRA, CDR2 YSYEKL. The CDR3 bases are TGCGCCAGCAGCCCTAGGATAGCGGCGTCGTACGAGCAGTACTTC. Translating it yields CASSPRIAASYEQYF.

This clone came up a few times. This CDR3 is also generated by other DNA sequences in the sample. As DNA, the CDR3 is TGTGCCACCAGCAGAGCCGGGACAGGGCAAGAGACCCAGTACTTC. This gives the protein CATSRAGTGQETQYF. V is TRBV15 and J is TRBJ2-5; 9 nucleotides agree with TRBD1. Germline CDR1 LNHNV, CDR2 YYDKDF (reference sequence). The CDR3 consists of 15 residues. With 1 base clipped from V and 2 bases from J, the junction kept 2 bases outside the gene matches.

This clone was observed a handful of times. The gene calls are TRBV7-9 and TRBJ1-2; the D gene is possibly TRBD1 (6 bases). From germline, CDR1 is SEHNR and CDR2 FQNEAQ (reference sequence). Trimming removed 5 bases at V and 8 bases at J, with 15 bases between. This CDR3 comprises 13 residues. CDR3 in amino acids: CASSLNRDSGYTF. CDR3 sequence (DNA): TGTGCCAGCAGCCTTAACAGGGATAGCGGCTACACCTTC.

This clone was observed a few times. This chain connects TRBV7-9 to TRBJ1-1; D is possibly TRBD1 (6 bases). This CDR3 is built from 15 residues. V was cut by 4 bases and J by 7 bases, with 19 bases left in between. Germline V gene data show CDR1 as SEHNR and CDR2 as FQNEAQ (reference sequence). CDR3 in amino acids: CASSSHKDRPHEAFF. The CDR3 region has the DNA TGTGCCAGCAGCTCGCATAAAGACAGGCCGCATGAAGCTTTCTTT.

The chain links TRBV7-6 to TRBJ2-5; no clear D. Deletions cut 6 bases from V and 5 bases from J, with 13 bases between. CDR1 SGHVS and CDR2 FNYEAQ come from the germline V gene. CDR3 length: 13 residues. This chain's CDR3 is CASSRAPDETQYF. CDR3 coding DNA: TGTGCCAGCAGTAGGGCCCCGGACGAGACCCAGTACTTC. Combining the CDR3 with reference TRBV7-6 and TRBJ2-5 gives the whole variable domain GAGVSQSPRYKVTKRGQDVALRCDPISGHVSLYWYRQALGQGPEFLTYFNYEAQQDKSGLPNDRFSAERPEGSISTLTIQRTEQRDSAMYRCASSRAPDETQYFGPGTRLLVL.

The rearrangement uses TRBV7-9 and TRBJ1-1, with D unclear. Germline V CDR1 and CDR2: SEHNR, FQNEAQ (reference sequence). Trimming pared 4 bases from V and 1 base from J, leaving 7 bases between. The CDR3 has 13 amino acids. CDR3 sequence reads: CASSSTRNTEAFF. CDR3 sequence (DNA): TGTGCCAGCAGCTCTACAAGGAACACTGAAGCTTTCTTT.

The V and J genes are TRBV6-5 and TRBJ1-1, with D possibly matching TRBD1 (6 bases). The CDR3 has 14 residues. Trimming shortened V by 3 bases and J by 3 bases, and 11 bases separated the two germline ends. Germline CDR1 and CDR2: MNHEY and SVGAGI. The CDR3 sequence: CASSYHRVDTEAFF. In DNA, the CDR3 is TGTGCCAGCAGTTATCACAGGGTGGACACTGAAGCTTTCTTT.

The chain couples TRBV7-2 to TRBJ2-5; the D is unclear. The CDR3 totals 14 residues. Trimming took off 0 bases at V and 1 base at J, with 6 bases between the two ends. Looked up from germline, CDR1 is SGHTA and CDR2 is FQGNSA. CDR3 nucleotides: TGTGCCAGCAGCTTAGCGCCCTTCCAAGAGACCCAGTACTTC. Translating it yields CASSLAPFQETQYF.

This clone appeared a few times. Other DNA sequences within the sample encode an identical CDR3. The genes are TRBV5-1 and TRBJ2-3, with 8 bases identical to TRBD1. CDR3 length: 15 amino acids. Germline lookup yields CDR1 SGHRS and CDR2 YFSETQ. J was trimmed by 2 bases and V by 2 bases; bases with no gene match: 4. CDR3 residues: CASSFGQGSTDTQYF. DNA of the CDR3: TGCGCCAGCAGCTTCGGACAGGGTTCCACAGATACGCAGTATTTT. Based on the CDR3 plus reference TRBV5-1 and TRBJ2-3, the full variable domain is KAGVTQTPRYLIKTRGQQVTLSCSPISGHRSVSWYQQTPGQGLQFLFEYFSETQRNKGNFPGRFSGRQFSNSRSEMNVSTLELGDSALYLCASSFGQGSTDTQYFGPGTRLTVL.

This clone was observed a handful of times. This chain connects TRBV18 to TRBJ2-4; D is uncertain. Germline CDR1 reads KGHSH; CDR2 reads LQKENI. CDR3 length equals 16 residues. The V gene lost 0 bases and the J gene lost 0 bases, with 9 bases spanning the gap. DNA for the CDR3: TGTGCCAGCTCACCACCTTCTTGGGCAGCCAAAAACATTCAGTACTTC. Its translation: CASSPPSWAAKNIQYF. The full variable domain, in which reference TRBV18 and TRBJ2-4 provide the parts outside the CDR3, is NAGVMQNPRHLVRRRGQEARLRCSPMKGHSHVYWYRQLPEEGLKFMVYLQKENIIDESGMPKERFSAEFPKEGPSILRIQQVVRGDSAAYFCASSPPSWAAKNIQYFGAGTRLSVL.

The chain joins TRBV21-1 to TRBJ2-7. TRBV21-1 is shown as a pseudogene. This CDR3 contains 14 residues. CDR3 coding DNA: TGTGCCAGCAGCTCCGGGGCTAGCCGCTACGAGCAGTACTTC. This translates into CASSSGASRYEQYF.

V is TRBV30 and J is TRBJ2-7, with D tentatively TRBD1 (6 bases). This CDR3 comprises 14 residues. V was cut by 2 bases and J by 2 bases, with 13 bases left in between. Germline lookup yields CDR1 GTSNPN and CDR2 SVGIG (reference sequence). The CDR3 sequence: CAWSKQGRTYEQYF. CDR3 DNA: TGTGCCTGGAGTAAACAGGGTAGGACCTACGAGCAGTACTTC.

The V gene is TRBV18, the J gene TRBJ1-6; D call uncertain. The CDR3 length is 14 residues. Deletions cut 4 bases from V and 7 bases from J, with 11 bases between. CDR1 KGHSH and CDR2 LQKENI come from the germline V gene. Written as DNA, the CDR3 is TGTGCCAGCTCACTGGAGGGCGGGAATTCACCCCTCCACTTT. It is translated as CASSLEGGNSPLHF.

This clone has a handful of counts. This chain links TRBV19 with TRBJ2-7; 8 bases align to TRBD1. The V gene's germline CDR1 is LNHDA and CDR2 SQIVND (reference sequence). V dropped 6 bases and J dropped 3; count of bases not matched to a gene: 7. The CDR3 consists of 14 residues. CDR3 loop: CASRGTGSYYEQYF. The CDR3 DNA is TGTGCCAGTAGAGGGACAGGTTCCTACTACGAGCAGTACTTC.

This clone was seen just once. The rearrangement uses TRBV10-3 and TRBJ2-7; TRBD2 is a possible D gene (5 bases). CDR1 and CDR2 (germline): ENHRY, SYGVKD. The V end was cut by 3 bases, the J end by 2 bases, with 17 bases between. This CDR3 comprises 16 residues. Here the CDR3 reads CAISEAVDSSAYEQYF. The CDR3 DNA reads TGTGCCATCAGTGAAGCCGTGGACTCCTCGGCCTACGAGCAGTACTTC.

The chain is built from TRBV2 and TRBJ2-7; no clear D gene. Germline V gene sequence: CDR1 SNHLY, CDR2 FYNNEI. The CDR3 length is 13 residues. V was shortened by 6 bases and J by 3 bases, with 12 bases between the two germline ends. In nucleotides, the CDR3 is TGTGCCAGCAGGGCAGCAGCAAACTACGAGCAGTACTTC. Translation gives CASRAAANYEQYF.

The J gene is TRBJ1-2, the V gene TRBV2; a weak D match, TRBD1 (5 bases). The CDR3 loop spans 15 amino acids. CDR1 is SNHLY and CDR2 is FYNNEI in the germline V gene. The V end was cut by 4 bases, the J end by 4 bases, with 16 bases between. The CDR3 loop reads CASSVGTLPSYGYTF. The CDR3 DNA reads as TGTGCCAGCAGTGTCGGGACGTTACCTTCCTATGGCTACACCTTC. The variable domain in full, completed from reference TRBV2 and TRBJ1-2, reads EPEVTQTPSHQVTQMGQEVILRCVPISNHLYFYWYRQILGQKVEFLVSFYNNEISEKSEIFDDQFSVERPDGSNFTLKIRSTKLEDSAMYFCASSVGTLPSYGYTFGSGTRLTVV.

This chain uses TRBV5-1 with TRBJ1-2; D gene ambiguous. Germline CDR1 and CDR2: SGHRS and YFSETQ. CDR3 size: 15 residues. Trimming removed 0 bases from V and 3 bases from J, with 12 bases in between. The CDR3 DNA is TGCGCCAGCAGCTTGGAGCCGGGCCGAGACTATGGCTACACCTTC. Amino acid sequence: CASSLEPGRDYGYTF.

This clone was detected a few times. This chain joins TRBV11-2 and TRBJ2-5; the match to TRBD1 covers 8 bases. This CDR3 has 15 amino acids. The J segment lost 5 bases and the V segment lost 5 bases, leaving 10 bases of the junction unmatched. CDR1 and CDR2 from the germline V gene are SGHAT and FQNNGV. The CDR3 DNA reads TGTGCCAGCAGCCGCGGACAGGGTACGGGGGAGACCCAGTACTTC. This gives the protein CASSRGQGTGETQYF.

The rearrangement joins TRBV5-1 to TRBJ1-1; no clear D gene. The CDR3 covers 14 residues. V was trimmed by 3 bases and J by 0 bases, leaving 9 bases between them. Germline V lookup: CDR1 SGHRS, CDR2 YFSETQ. CDR3 residues: CASSWTQMNTEAFF. CDR3 sequence (DNA): TGCGCCAGCAGCTGGACCCAGATGAACACTGAAGCTTTCTTT.

V is TRBV10-3 and J is TRBJ1-1, with D possibly matching TRBD1 (5 bases). The CDR3 runs to 15 residues. The V gene lost 2 bases and the J gene lost 6 bases, with 16 bases spanning the gap. Germline V lookup: CDR1 ENHRY, CDR2 SYGVKD. The DNA for the CDR3 is TGTGCCATCAGTGAGAGTTGGAGGGGTTCGTCTGAAGCTTTCTTT. Translation gives CAISESWRGSSEAFF.

This clone was seen a few times. V and J are TRBV29-1 and TRBJ2-3; D not resolved. Looked up from germline, CDR1 is SQVTM and CDR2 is ANQGSEA. There are 14 residues in the CDR3. V lost 4 bases, J lost 9 bases, and 20 bases lay in between. CDR3 amino acids: CSVALRVPKDTQYF. CDR3 DNA sequence: TGCAGCGTTGCCCTCAGAGTGCCCAAGGACACGCAGTATTTT.